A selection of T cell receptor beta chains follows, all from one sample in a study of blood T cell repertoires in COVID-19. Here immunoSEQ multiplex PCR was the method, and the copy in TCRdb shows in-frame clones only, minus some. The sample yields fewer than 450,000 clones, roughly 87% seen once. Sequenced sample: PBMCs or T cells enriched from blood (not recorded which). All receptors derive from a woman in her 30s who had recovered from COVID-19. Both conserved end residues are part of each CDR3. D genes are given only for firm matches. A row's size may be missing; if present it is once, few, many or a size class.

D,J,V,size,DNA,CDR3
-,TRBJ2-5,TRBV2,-,TGTGCCAGCACGGCAGGGGTTGAGACCCAGTACTTC,CASTAGVETQYF
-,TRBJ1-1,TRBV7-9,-,TGTGCCAGCAGCGGCGCAGCGGGGGGCGTCACTGAAGCTTTCTTT,CASSGAAGGVTEAFF
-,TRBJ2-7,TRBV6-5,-,TGTGCCAGCAGGGTGGGCAGAATAGGCTACGAGCAGTACTTC,CASRVGRIGYEQYF
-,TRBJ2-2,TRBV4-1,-,TGCGCCAGCAGCCAGAGGGGGGACAGCGGGGAGCTGTTTTTT,CASSQRGDSGELFF
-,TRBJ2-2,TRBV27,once,TGTGCCAGCAGCCCAGGGTTCCGTCCCGGGGAGCTGTTTTTT,CASSPGFRPGELFF
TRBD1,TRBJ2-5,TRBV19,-,TGTGCCAGTAGTATGACAGGGGGCGTTGAGACCCAGTACTTC,CASSMTGGVETQYF
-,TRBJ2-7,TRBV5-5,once,TGTGCCAGCAGCTTGGAAATCGGCGAGCAGTACTTC,CASSLEIGEQYF
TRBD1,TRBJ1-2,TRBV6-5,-,TGTGCCAGCACTAACGACAGGGGGGACTATGGCTACACCTTC,CASTNDRGDYGYTF
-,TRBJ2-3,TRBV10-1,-,TGCGCCAGCAGTGAGTACAGGGTTAGCACAGATACGCAGTATTTT,CASSEYRVSTDTQYF
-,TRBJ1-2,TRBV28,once,TGTGCCAGCAGTTTCCCGGGGAACTATGGCTACACCTTC,CASSFPGNYGYTF
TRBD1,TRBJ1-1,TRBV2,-,TGTGCCAGCAGGGACAGGGGGCGCGAGAGATACGGCACTGAAGCTTTCTTT,CASRDRGRERYGTEAFF
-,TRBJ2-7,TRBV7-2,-,TGTGCCAGCAGGCCGGGACTTGCCTACGAGCAGTACTTC,CASRPGLAYEQYF
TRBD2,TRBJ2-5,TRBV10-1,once,TGCGCCAGCAGTGAGTCCCTACTAGCGGGGGGCCCCAGCGGAGAGACCCAGTACTTC,CASSESLLAGGPSGETQYF
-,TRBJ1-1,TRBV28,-,TGTGCCAGCAGCCTACGGAACACTGAAGCTTTCTTT,CASSLRNTEAFF
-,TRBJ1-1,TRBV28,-,TGTGCCAGCAGTTTGCAGCGGGGCCCCGGGGCTTTCTTT,CASSLQRGPGAFF
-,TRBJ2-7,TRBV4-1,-,TGCGCCAGCAGCCAAGACCAGAGAGACTCATACGAGCAGTACTTC,CASSQDQRDSYEQYF
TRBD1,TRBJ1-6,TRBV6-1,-,TGTGCCAGCAGTGAAGCAGGGGGCTCGGGTAATTCACCCCTCCACTTT,CASSEAGGSGNSPLHF
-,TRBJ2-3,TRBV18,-,TGTGCCAGCTCACGCCGAGACGGGTCGGCAGATACGCAGTATTTT,CASSRRDGSADTQYF
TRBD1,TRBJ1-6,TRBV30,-,TGTGCCTGGAGTACCTCGGACAGGTTTAGGAATTCACCCCTCCACTTT,CAWSTSDRFRNSPLHF
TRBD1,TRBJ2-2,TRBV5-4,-,TGTGCCAGCAGCTTGCTGCGGACAGGGGGCACCGGGGAGCTGTTTTTT,CASSLLRTGGTGELFF
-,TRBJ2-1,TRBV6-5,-,TGTGCCAGCAGTCCTATGGGCCCTCACAATGAGCAGTTCTTC,CASSPMGPHNEQFF
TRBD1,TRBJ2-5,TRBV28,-,TGTGCCAGCAGCCCTGGGGACAGCTCCGAGACCCAGTACTTC,CASSPGDSSETQYF
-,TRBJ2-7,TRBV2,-,TGTGCCAGCACAGGGTCCGGCTACGAGCAGTACTTC,CASTGSGYEQYF
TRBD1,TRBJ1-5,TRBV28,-,TGTGCCAGCAGTTTTAGACAGGGGGCGCGGGGCAATCAGCCCCAGCATTTT,CASSFRQGARGNQPQHF
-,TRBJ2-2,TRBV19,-,TGTGCCAGTAGTATAGGCGGTGGCAGCCTGAACACCGGGGAGCTGTTTTTT,CASSIGGGSLNTGELFF
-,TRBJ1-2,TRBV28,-,TGTGCCAGCAGCAGCCGCAGGGTAGACTATGGCTACACCTTC,CASSSRRVDYGYTF
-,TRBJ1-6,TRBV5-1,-,TGCGCCAGCAGCTTGGGAGGTGCCAGGGATTCACCCCTCCACTTT,CASSLGGARDSPLHF
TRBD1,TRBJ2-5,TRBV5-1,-,TGCGCCAGCAGACATCGACAGGGTGGGGAGACCCAGTACTTC,CASRHRQGGETQYF